This TCR beta chain comes out of a study of control samples from healthy donors and cancer patients. TCRdb's copy holds only in-frame clones and misses some; the assay was immunoSEQ multiplex PCR. In the table there are 100,000 to 150,000 clones, 80% to 90% of which are singletons. CDR1 is SGHNT, CDR2 YENEEA, per germline. J was trimmed by 6 bases and V by 3 bases; bases with no gene match: 9. CDR3 length equals 16 residues. The TCR comes from a man between 60 and 70 years old in good health. Source material: blood. This chain links TRBV11-3 with TRBJ2-1; 9 bases are shared with TRBD2. CDR3 loop: CASSLEGTSPSNEQFF. Written as DNA, the CDR3 is TGTGCCAGCAGCTTGGAGGGGACTAGCCCAAGCAATGAGCAGTTCTTC.